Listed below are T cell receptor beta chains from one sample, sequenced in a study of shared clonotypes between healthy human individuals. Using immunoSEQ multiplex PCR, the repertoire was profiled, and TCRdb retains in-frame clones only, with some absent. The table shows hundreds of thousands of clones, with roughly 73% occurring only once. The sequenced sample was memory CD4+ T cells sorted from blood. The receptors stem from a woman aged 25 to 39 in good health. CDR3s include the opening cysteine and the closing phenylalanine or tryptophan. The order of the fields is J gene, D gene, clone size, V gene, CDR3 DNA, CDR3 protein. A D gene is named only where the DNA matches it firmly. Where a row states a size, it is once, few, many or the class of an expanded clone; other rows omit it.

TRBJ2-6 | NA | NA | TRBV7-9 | TGTGCCAGCAGCTTATTTCGAAGCACCCTCTCTGGGGCCAACGTCCTGACTTTC | CASSLFRSTLSGANVLTF
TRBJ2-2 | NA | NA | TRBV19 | TGTGCCAGTAGTTCCGGAGTCAAGAACACCGGGGAGCTGTTTTTT | CASSSGVKNTGELFF
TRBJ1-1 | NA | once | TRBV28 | TGTGCCAGCAGTCCAGGGTGGCAGAACACTGAAGCTTTCTTT | CASSPGWQNTEAFF
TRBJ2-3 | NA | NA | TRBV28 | TGTGCCAGCAGTTTCCTAGCCAGCACAGATACGCAGTATTTT | CASSFLASTDTQYF
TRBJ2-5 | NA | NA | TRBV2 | TGTGCCACAGGACAGCAAGAGACCCAGTACTTC | CATGQQETQYF
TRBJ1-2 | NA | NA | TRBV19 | TGTGCCAGTAGCCCAGGCCCAGGCGGCTATGGCTACACCTTC | CASSPGPGGYGYTF
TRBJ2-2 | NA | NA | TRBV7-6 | TGTGCCAGCAGCTTAAGCGGTCCCACCGGGGAGCTGTTTTTT | CASSLSGPTGELFF
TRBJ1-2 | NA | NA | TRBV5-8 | TGTGCCAGCAGCTTTTCGGGCCTCAGCGGCTACACCTTC | CASSFSGLSGYTF
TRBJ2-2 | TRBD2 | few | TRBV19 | TGTGCCAGTAGTATGTGGCTAGCGGGAGGGCCGGACACCGGGGAGCTGTTTTTT | CASSMWLAGGPDTGELFF
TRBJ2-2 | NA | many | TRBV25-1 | TGTGCCAGCAGTGGTAGCGTGACCGGGGAGCTGTTTTTT | CASSGSVTGELFF
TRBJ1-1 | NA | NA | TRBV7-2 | TGTGCCAGCAGCCTAGGGGTTTCGAGCACTGAAGCTTTCTTT | CASSLGVSSTEAFF
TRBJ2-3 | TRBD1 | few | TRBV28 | TGTGCCAGCAGCCCCTCCTCAGGGGGCTGGACAGATACGCAGTATTTT | CASSPSSGGWTDTQYF
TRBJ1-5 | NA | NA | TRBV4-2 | TGTGCCAGCAGCCAGGGAGATGGCAATCAGCCCCAGCATTTT | CASSQGDGNQPQHF
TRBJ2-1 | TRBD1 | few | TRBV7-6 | TGTGCCAGCAGCCAAAATCAGGGGGCAAGCTCCTACAATGAGCAGTTCTTC | CASSQNQGASSYNEQFF
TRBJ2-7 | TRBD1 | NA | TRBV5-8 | TGTGCCAGCAGCTTGCGGCTCGGACAGGGTGACTACGAGCAGTACTTC | CASSLRLGQGDYEQYF
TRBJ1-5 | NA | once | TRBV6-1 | TGTGCCAGCAGTGGCCCAAAGTGGCAGCCCCAGCATTTT | CASSGPKWQPQHF
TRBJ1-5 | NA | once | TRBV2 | TGTGCCAGCAGCCCGACAGGTTTTGAGTGGAATCAGCCCCAGCATTTT | CASSPTGFEWNQPQHF
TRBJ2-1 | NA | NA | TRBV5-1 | TGCGCCAGCACTAACTCTCAGGGTATTAGTGAGCAGTTCTTC | CASTNSQGISEQFF
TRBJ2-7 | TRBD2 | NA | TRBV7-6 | TGTGCCAGCAGCCACGGACTAGCGGGAACCTACGAGCAGTACTTC | CASSHGLAGTYEQYF
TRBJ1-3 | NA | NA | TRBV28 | TGTGCCAGCCAAAACCCTGGCAGGTCGTCTGGAAACACCATATATTTT | CASQNPGRSSGNTIYF
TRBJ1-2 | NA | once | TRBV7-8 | TGTGCCAGCAGTCGCCGTGGAGGGGAAGGTGGCTACACCTTC | CASSRRGGEGGYTF
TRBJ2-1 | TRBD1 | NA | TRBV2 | TGTGCCAGCAGCAAAGACAGGGGGAACAATGAGCAGTTCTTC | CASSKDRGNNEQFF
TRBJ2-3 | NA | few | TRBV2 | TGTGCCAGCAGTGACCTGGGGTTGGCAGATACGCAGTATTTT | CASSDLGLADTQYF
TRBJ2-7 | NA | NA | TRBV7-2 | TGTGCCAGCAGCACACACTACGAGCAGTACTTC | CASSTHYEQYF